This T cell receptor beta chain was found in a study of technical replicates of blood from a handful of donors (dated by TCRdb to about 2017). With respect to this clone: Its cognate antigen has yet to be identified. Base qualities are not provided; no much larger clone lies one nucleotide away.

The library was generated by the immunoSEQ multiplex PCR assay. Not all clones reach the TCRdb copy of this immuneACCESS table, which keeps in-frame sequences only. Checked studies attribute under half of the gap to unresolved V genes and leave the rest unexplained. Recorded for this sample are just over 60,000 clones; about 87% of them occurred a single time. 5.2% of the sample lies in the top ten. The source material was PBMCs. The sequence came from a human donor in good health. Some clones in this sample may be carry-over from other donors' samples.

The CDR3 has the sequence CASSLTPVRNSGNTIYF. The DNA reads TGTGCCAGCAGCTTGACGCCAGTGAGGAACTCTGGAAACACCATATATTTT. The chain links TRBV7-2 with TRBJ1-3; no D segment can be confidently identified. Trimming takes 3 bases from V and 0 bases from J, and the germline ends sit 15 bases apart. Including cysteine and phenylalanine, the CDR3 has 17 amino acids. Only the CDR3 part of the read is kept: 51 bases, read in frame from the first base. CDR1 is given as SGHTA and CDR2 as FQGNSA, both from the germline V gene.